Sequencing of this T cell receptor beta chain was carried out in a study of shared clonotypes between healthy human individuals. Study as a whole: Donors were two women and a few men aged 18 to 49.

Generated by immunoSEQ multiplex PCR, the TCRdb table keeps only in-frame clones and is missing some. Of roughly 590,000 clones in the sample, 95% to 96% were seen once. Terminally differentiated effector memory CD45RA+ cells were left out of the naive CD8 fraction, which was CD45RO-negative and positively selected for CCR7. This clone was observed once. Its antigen is unidentified. Study-level findings and limits: In contrast to clonotypes shared by all four donors, non-shared clonotypes had lower generation probabilities.

Trimming removed 5 bases from V and 1 base from J; junction bases left unmatched: 3. Germline CDR1 MNHEY, CDR2 SMNVEV (reference sequence). The CDR3 is made up of 15 amino acids. This clonotype originated in a woman in her 30s in good health. Material: naive CD8+ T cells sorted from blood. The chain couples TRBV27 to TRBJ2-2; 8 bases are a match to TRBD1. CDR3 protein: CASSKTGVNTGELFF. The CDR3 region has the DNA TGTGCCAGCAGTAAGACAGGGGTGAACACCGGGGAGCTGTTTTTT.